This TCR beta chain was identified in a study of CD8+CD57+ T cells in acquired aplastic anemia. Researchers used genomic DNA as the template to profile TCR beta VDJ and CDR3. MiXCR was run by TCRdb on the reads, yielding one entry per CDR3 protein. Among 89,000 or so distinct CDR3 sequences, 65% to 70% were seen once, and the ten largest hold 65%. This CDR3 is 15 amino acids long. The germline V gene encodes CDR1 WSHSY and CDR2 SAAADI. The ends were cut back, 8 bases at V and 10 bases at J, with 21 bases in the middle. Patients selected for sequencing had displayed CD8+CD57+ cell expansion by flow cytometry. The cohort consisted entirely of patients having severe acquired aplastic anemia. Blood sampling was performed on the patients, and none of them had received therapy by then.

The sequenced material came from sorted CD4+, CD8+, or CD8+CD57+ T cells (not recorded which) from PBMCs. The clonotype was recovered from a human donor with aplastic anemia. The chain has TRBV10-2 and TRBJ1-6; D ambiguous. The CDR3 sequence is CASAEVSVGHSPLHF. CDR3 sequence (DNA): TGCGCCAGCGCTGAGGTGAGCGTCGGTCACTCACCCCTCCACTTT.